One sample yielded the 29 T cell receptor beta chains listed below, sequenced in a study of blood T cells in healthy people across ages. Then a second PCR, running about 6 to 12 cycles, was carried out with a sample-barcoded 5' primer and a J-beta primer mix. Using its own MiXCR run on the 5' RACE reads, TCRdb lists one record per CDR3 protein. The sample lists over 1,500,000 distinct CDR3 sequences, less than 50% occurring once. Sequences were obtained from blood. The receptor set was obtained from a woman between 35 and 50 years old in good health.

This clonotype was seen more than once but under ten times. The chain combines TRBV29-1 with TRBJ2-3, with 10 bases identical to TRBD2. V lost 0 bases to trimming and J lost 0 bases; unmatched junction nucleotides: 9. The CDR3 covers 18 residues. CDR1 is SQVTM, CDR2 ANQGSEA, per germline. CDR3 protein: CSVEDRHTSGVSTDTQYF. The CDR3 DNA sequence: TGCAGCGTTGAAGATCGTCACACTAGCGGGGTTAGCACAGATACGCAGTATTTT.

V gene TRBV5-1 combines with J gene TRBJ1-1, with D unclear. The CDR3 is 14 amino acids. The V end lost 0 bases, the J end lost 2 bases, and 8 bases lay between the germline ends. CDR1 is SGHRS and CDR2 is YFSETQ in the germline V gene. CDR3 DNA sequence: TGCGCCAGCAGCTTGGACAGCACCAACACTGAAGCTTTCTTT. Protein: CASSLDSTNTEAFF.

A word on this clonotype: The junction does not match germline at one end; this may be a read error. The chain employs TRBV29-1 and TRBJ2-1, with D unresolved. The germline V gene encodes CDR1 SQVTM and CDR2 ANQGSEA. The CDR3 totals 10 residues. The CDR3 sequence is CSVVGNGQFF. The CDR3 nucleotides are TGCAGCGTTGTAGGAAATGGGCAGTTCTTC.

The chain employs TRBV6-5 and TRBJ1-2, with TRBD1 as a possible D gene (5 bases). With 2 bases removed from V and 1 base from J, the gap between germline ends came to 11 bases. CDR3 length: 15 residues. Germline V gives CDR1 MNHEY, CDR2 SVGAGI. In nucleotides, the CDR3 is TGTGCCAGCAGTTACAGCAGGGAACATAACTATGGCTACACCTTC. Its protein product is CASSYSREHNYGYTF.

This chain joins TRBV6-2 or TRBV6-3 and TRBJ2-7; the D is unclear. Per germline, CDR1 MNHEY and CDR2 SVGEGT. V lost 6 bases, J lost 0 bases, and 9 bases lay in between. The CDR3 extends over 13 amino acids. The CDR3 coding sequence is TGTGCCAGCAGAGACCACAACTCCTACGAGCAGTACTTC. Its protein is CASRDHNSYEQYF.

The chain links TRBV11-2 to TRBJ2-7; 12 bases are a match to TRBD2. This CDR3 is 16 amino acids long. Unmatched junction bases numbered 10, after V lost 5 bases and J lost 5 bases. The germline gives CDR1 SGHAT, CDR2 FQNNGV. This CDR3 is CASSHRLAGVSNEQYF. The CDR3 nucleotides are TGTGCCAGCAGCCACCGACTAGCGGGGGTGTCGAACGAGCAGTACTTC.

This clonotype has more than one count but fewer than ten. The chain links TRBV6-2 or TRBV6-3 to TRBJ2-7; 10 nucleotides line up with TRBD1. The end of the DNA is better explained by TRBJ2-4, so the J call may be wrong. The CDR3 totals 15 residues. Looked up from germline, CDR1 is MNHEY and CDR2 is SVGEGT. DNA of the CDR3: TGTGCCAGCACCCGACAGGGGGCAGGTGCTGACATTCAGTACTTC. It encodes CASTRQGAGADIQYF.

In this sample, this clonotype turned up many times. V gene TRBV4-3 combines with J gene TRBJ2-5; 14 nucleotides agree with TRBD2. V lost 6 bases, J lost 4 bases, and 4 bases stayed unmatched. The CDR3 is 15 residues long. Germline V gives CDR1 LGHNA, CDR2 YSLEER. The CDR3: CASSRLAGGPETQYF. In nucleotides, the CDR3 is TGCGCCAGCAGTCGACTAGCGGGGGGGCCAGAGACCCAGTACTTC.

This clonotype appeared a few times. The chain links TRBV5-1 to TRBJ2-1, with TRBD1 matching 8 bases. Unmatched junction bases numbered 8, after V lost 4 bases and J lost 5 bases. From germline, CDR1 is SGHRS and CDR2 YFSETQ. CDR3 length equals 15 residues. Here the CDR3 DNA reads TGCGCCAGCAGCATGGGACAGGAGGTGGACAATGAGCAGTTCTTC. This encodes CASSMGQEVDNEQFF.

The chain joins TRBV7-8 to TRBJ2-1, with D maybe TRBD2 (5 bases). Between the trimmed V and J ends, which lost 5 bases and 0 bases, there was a span of 14 bases. Germline CDR1 and CDR2: SGHVS and FQNEAQ. The CDR3 totals 16 residues. The CDR3, as DNA: TGTGCCAGCAGCCGAAAAAGCGGCAACTCCTACAATGAGCAGTTCTTC. This translates into CASSRKSGNSYNEQFF.

This chain links TRBV20-1 with TRBJ2-3; 9 bases are a match to TRBD2. CDR1 DFQATT and CDR2 SNEGSKA come from the germline V gene (reference sequence). Trimming cost V 6 bases and J 4 bases; bases outside gene matches: 11. CDR3 length equals 15 residues. In nucleotides, the CDR3 is TGCAGTGCGACTAAGAGCGGGGGGCTCTCAGATACGCAGTATTTT. This codes for CSATKSGGLSDTQYF.

The sample holds a few counts of this clonotype. This chain connects TRBV6-6 to TRBJ2-5; D remains ambiguous. V lost 0 bases and J lost 3, with 11 bases in between. This CDR3 is 15 amino acids long. Germline CDR1 reads MNHNY; CDR2 reads SVGAGI (reference sequence). The DNA of the CDR3 is TGTGCCAGCAGTTACTCGTTCGTAGGGAAAGAGACCCAGTACTTC. Its translation: CASSYSFVGKETQYF.

The chain employs TRBV20-1 and TRBJ1-2; tentatively, D is TRBD1 (5 bases). The CDR3 loop spans 14 amino acids. With 5 bases removed from V and 3 bases from J, the gap between germline ends came to 16 bases. Germline loops: CDR1 DFQATT, CDR2 SNEGSKA (reference sequence). Here the CDR3 DNA reads TGCAGTGCTTCCAGACAGCTCCCTGACTATGGCTACACCTTC. This translates into CSASRQLPDYGYTF.

This chain links TRBV6-6 with TRBJ1-1; possibly TRBD1 for D (5 bases). Between the trimmed V and J ends, which lost 6 bases and 6 bases, there was a span of 14 bases. The germline V gene encodes CDR1 MNHNY and CDR2 SVGAGI (reference sequence). This CDR3 region has 13 residues. CDR3 residues: CASRPSTDSEAFF. The CDR3 nucleotides read TGTGCCAGCAGACCTTCGACAGATTCTGAAGCTTTCTTT.

The chain has TRBV20-1 and TRBJ1-2; D is undetermined. Germline values: CDR1 DFQATT, CDR2 SNEGSKA (reference sequence). V was cut by 0 bases and J by 7 bases, with 9 bases left in between. The CDR3 has 12 residues. Written as DNA, the CDR3 is TGCAGTGCTAGAGAGGATCTTGGTGGCTACACCTTC. Translated: CSAREDLGGYTF.

The V gene is TRBV7-2, the J gene TRBJ1-6, with no clear D. Germline V CDR1 and CDR2: SGHTA, FQGNSA. Deletions cut 3 bases from V and 5 bases from J, with 14 bases between. CDR3 size: 16 residues. The CDR3, as DNA: TGTGCCAGCAGCTTTTCAGGCGCCAGCAATAATTCACCCCTCCACTTT. Its translation is CASSFSGASNNSPLHF.

The gene calls are TRBV20-1 and TRBJ1-2; 7 bases agree with TRBD1. The CDR3 has 14 amino acids. V lost 1 base and J lost 4; bases outside the gene matches: 6. Germline loops: CDR1 DFQATT, CDR2 SNEGSKA (reference sequence). The CDR3 here is CSARGDRAFYGYTF. Here the CDR3 DNA reads TGCAGTGCTAGAGGGGACAGAGCCTTCTATGGCTACACCTTC.

The chain has TRBV7-3 and TRBJ2-6; the D gene is possibly TRBD1 (5 bases). The CDR3 spans 17 residues. Trimming cost V 1 base and J 2 bases, with 12 bases left between them. Germline V lookup: CDR1 SGHTA, CDR2 FQGTGA. Here the CDR3 DNA reads TGTGCCAGCAGCTTAAGGGGCCTTGACCCTGGGGCCAACGTCCTGACTTTC. Translated, it gives CASSLRGLDPGANVLTF.

This chain uses TRBV6-2 or TRBV6-3 with TRBJ2-6; 10 nucleotides agree with TRBD1. Trimming took 6 bases from V and 3 from J; bases not matched to a gene: 2. The V gene's germline CDR1 is MNHEY and CDR2 SVGEGT. CDR3 length: 15 residues. This CDR3 is CASRDRGNGANVLTF. DNA for the CDR3: TGTGCCAGCAGGGACAGGGGGAATGGGGCCAACGTCCTGACTTTC.

The chain employs TRBV7-2 and TRBJ1-3; D perhaps matches TRBD1 (5 bases). V lost 5 bases and J 7 bases, leaving 15 bases between the germline ends. Germline values: CDR1 SGHTA, CDR2 FQGNSA. There are 14 residues in the CDR3. CDR3 sequence (DNA): TGTGCCAGCAGCGCGGGGCTGGGTTTGAACACCATATATTTT. Its protein is CASSAGLGLNTIYF.

The V and J genes are TRBV4-1 and TRBJ2-4, with D perhaps matching TRBD1 (6 bases). The J call may be wrong; the DNA end is better matched by TRBJ2-7. The CDR3 sequence is 15 residues long. Germline V gene data show CDR1 as MGHRA and CDR2 as YSYEKL. CDR3 sequence: CASSQGGRNSYEQYF. Written as DNA, the CDR3 is TGCGCCAGCAGCCAAGGGGGGCGAAACTCCTACGAGCAGTACTTC.

In nucleotides, the CDR3 is TGTGCCAGCAGCTCCCGGGACAGGGGCTCAAAAATCTATGGCTACACCTTC. The encoded protein is CASSSRDRGSKIYGYTF. The chain joins TRBV6-1 to TRBJ1-2; 10 positions match TRBD1. Trimming removed 6 bases from V and 4 bases from J; junction bases left unmatched: 14. The germline V gene has CDR1 MNHNS and CDR2 SASEGT. The CDR3 is 17 residues long.

This clonotype was counted only a few times. This rearrangement joins TRBV12-3 or TRBV12-4 to TRBJ2-3, with D possibly being TRBD2 (6 bases). V lost 3 bases to trimming and J lost 1 base, with 14 bases between them. There are 16 residues in the CDR3. CDR3 in DNA: TGTGCCAGCAGTTTGGGGACCGGGGGTGGCACAGATACGCAGTATTTT. It codes for CASSLGTGGGTDTQYF.

This clonotype was seen repeatedly, ten times or more. The V call is TRBV7-2, the J call TRBJ2-7, with no clear D. The V end lost 5 bases, the J end lost 0 bases, and 5 bases lay between the germline ends. This CDR3 is 12 amino acids long. Germline CDR1 SGHTA, CDR2 FQGNSA. This CDR3 is CASSLTSYEQYF. For the CDR3, the DNA is TGTGCCAGCAGCCTCACCTCCTACGAGCAGTACTTC. The full variable domain, its missing parts supplied by reference TRBV7-2 and TRBJ2-7, is GAGVSQSPSNKVTEKGKDVELRCDPISGHTALYWYRQSLGQGLEFLIYFQGNSAPDKSGLPSDRFSAERTGGSVSTLTIQRTQQEDSAVYLCASSLTSYEQYFGPGTRLTVT.

The gene calls are TRBV9 and TRBJ2-1, with a weak D call TRBD1 (6 bases). The CDR3 runs to 17 residues. The germline CDR1 and CDR2 sequences are SGDLS and YYNGEE. V lost 2 bases, J lost 4 bases, and 19 bases lay in between. CDR3 amino acids: CASSVFFGGGRYNEQFF. The CDR3 nucleotides are TGTGCCAGCAGCGTCTTCTTTGGTGGGGGCAGGTACAATGAGCAGTTCTTC.

A few counts support this clonotype. The chain carries TRBV6-6 and TRBJ1-5; D remains ambiguous. The CDR3 has 14 amino acids. CDR1 is MNHNY and CDR2 is SVGAGI in the germline V gene (reference sequence). Trimming removed 2 bases from V and 1 base from J, with 6 bases in between. CDR3 protein: CASSYRESNQPQHF. The CDR3 DNA is TGTGCCAGCAGTTACAGGGAAAGCAATCAGCCCCAGCATTTT.

The chain employs TRBV12-3 or TRBV12-4 and TRBJ2-1; the D gene is possibly TRBD1 (5 bases). The CDR3 runs to 14 residues. With 7 bases removed from V and 4 bases from J, the gap between germline ends came to 14 bases. The CDR3 loop reads CASTQLTAYNEQFF. CDR3 bases: TGTGCCAGCACCCAATTGACAGCTTACAATGAGCAGTTCTTC.

This clonotype showed up many times. The gene calls are TRBV27 and TRBJ2-1; D gene ambiguous. Between the trimmed V and J ends, which lost 6 bases and 5 bases, there was a span of 17 bases. The CDR3 sequence is 15 residues long. The germline CDR1 and CDR2 sequences are MNHEY and SMNVEV (reference sequence). In nucleotides, the CDR3 is TGTGCCAGCAGGGTGGGTGATAGCAAGGACAATGAGCAGTTCTTC. The encoded protein is CASRVGDSKDNEQFF.

This clonotype was seen a few times. CDR3: CASSLLSGSVRETQYF. In nucleotides, the CDR3 is TGTGCCAGCAGCCTGCTAAGTGGTAGCGTCCGAGAGACCCAGTACTTC. The rearrangement links TRBV7-9 to TRBJ2-5, with TRBD2 as a possible D gene (5 bases). V was shortened by 5 bases and J by 4 bases, with 20 bases between the two germline ends. The germline gives CDR1 SEHNR, CDR2 FQNEAQ (reference sequence). CDR3 size: 16 residues.